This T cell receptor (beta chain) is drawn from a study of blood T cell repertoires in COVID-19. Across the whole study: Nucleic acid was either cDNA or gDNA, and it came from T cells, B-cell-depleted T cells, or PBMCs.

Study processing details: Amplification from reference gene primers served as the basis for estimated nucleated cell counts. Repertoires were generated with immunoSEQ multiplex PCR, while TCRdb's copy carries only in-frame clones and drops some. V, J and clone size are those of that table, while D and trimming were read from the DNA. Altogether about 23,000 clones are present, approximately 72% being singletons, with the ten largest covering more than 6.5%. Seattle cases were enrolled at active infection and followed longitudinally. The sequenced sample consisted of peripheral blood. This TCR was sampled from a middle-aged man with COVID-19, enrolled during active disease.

The CDR3 region is CASSLSPGSEQFF. The CDR3, as DNA: TGTGCCAGCAGCTTATCGCCGGGGAGCGAGCAGTTCTTC. The chain has TRBV11-3 and TRBJ2-1; possibly TRBD2 for D (5 bases). The CDR3 runs 13 residues. Deletions cut 2 bases from V and 10 bases from J, with 12 bases between. In germline, CDR1 is SGHNT, CDR2 YENEEA.